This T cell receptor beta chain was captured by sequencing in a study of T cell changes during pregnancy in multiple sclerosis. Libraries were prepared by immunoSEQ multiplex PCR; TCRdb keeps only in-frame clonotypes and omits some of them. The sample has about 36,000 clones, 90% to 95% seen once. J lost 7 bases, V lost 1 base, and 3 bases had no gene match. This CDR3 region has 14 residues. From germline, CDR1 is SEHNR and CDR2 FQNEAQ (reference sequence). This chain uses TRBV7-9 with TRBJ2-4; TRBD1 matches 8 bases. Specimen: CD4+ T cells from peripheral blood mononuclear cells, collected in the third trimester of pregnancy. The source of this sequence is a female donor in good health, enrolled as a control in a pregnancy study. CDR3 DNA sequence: TGTGCCAGCAGCTTAGGGAGACAGGGGAACATTCAGTACTTC. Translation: CASSLGRQGNIQYF.